This T cell receptor (beta chain) was identified in a study of blood T cell repertoires in COVID-19. The wider study: Material from acute and convalescent COVID-19 was sourced from the United States, Italy and Spain. PBMCs, B-cell-depleted T cells, or T cells provided the cDNA or gDNA that made up the material.

Source study methods: The authors estimated nucleated cell counts from reference gene primer amplification. The protocol was immunoSEQ multiplex PCR, while the TCRdb copy is restricted to in-frame clones and leaves out a portion. That table gives V, J and clone size, and the DNA gave D and trimming. The sample lists approximately 150,000 clones, roughly 86% occurring once. This clone was detected many times. Germline CDR1 reads LGHDT; CDR2 reads YNNKEL (reference sequence). V lost 0 bases to trimming and J lost 3 bases; unmatched junction nucleotides: 8. CDR3 size: 18 residues. Sequencing used peripheral blood. The V and J genes are TRBV3-1 (or the pseudogene TRBV3-2) and TRBJ2-7, with 13 bases aligning to TRBD2. The source is a human donor with acute or convalescent COVID-19. The donor label of this sample is uncertain. The CDR3 spells CASSQELAGGQLSYEQYF. In DNA, the CDR3 is TGTGCCAGCAGCCAAGAACTAGCGGGGGGGCAATTGAGCTACGAGCAGTACTTC.